This TCR beta chain derives from a study of blood T cell repertoires in COVID-19. Study-level information: Samples of COVID-19 (acute and convalescent) were obtained from the United States, Italy and Spain. T cells, B-cell-depleted T cells, or PBMCs provided the cDNA or gDNA that served as material.

How the authors handled the data: Reference gene primer amplification gave nucleated cell count estimates. Produced via immunoSEQ multiplex PCR; TCRdb's table is partial and in-frame only. Clone size and V and J calls were adopted from that table, with D and trimming inferred from the DNA. The sample records about 190,000 clones, 75% to 90% being singletons. V trimming: 2 bases; J trimming: 4 bases; junction bases outside the gene matches: 11. The CDR3 totals 16 residues. Germline assignment: CDR1 SGHTA and CDR2 FQGTGA. The sequenced sample was peripheral blood. The sequence was collected from a man aged 40-55 years with acute or convalescent COVID-19. J is TRBJ2-7 and V is TRBV7-3; 7 nucleotides agree with TRBD1. The CDR3 spells CASSLVGQGVPYEQYF. CDR3 in DNA: TGTGCCAGCAGCTTAGTAGGCCAGGGGGTACCATACGAGCAGTACTTC.